A selection of T cell receptor beta chains follows, all from one sample in a study of blood T cell repertoires in COVID-19. Here immunoSEQ multiplex PCR was the method, and the copy in TCRdb shows in-frame clones only, minus some. The sample shows fewer than 350,000 clones, 80% to 95% of them seen only once. Sequencing was performed on peripheral blood. These receptors originate from a woman aged 25 to 39 with COVID-19, enrolled during active disease. Both conserved end residues are part of each CDR3. D genes are given only for firm matches. The size field is filled for only some rows; it gives once, few, many or a size class.

v_call,d_call,j_call,clone_size,cdr3_aa,cdr3_nt
TRBV15,.,TRBJ2-7,.,CATSRVPGHPYEQYF,TGTGCCACCAGCAGAGTTCCAGGACACCCCTACGAGCAGTACTTC
TRBV20-1,.,TRBJ2-1,.,CSAPPDYEQFF,TGCAGTGCTCCCCCCGACTATGAGCAGTTCTTC
TRBV7-9,TRBD1,TRBJ1-2,.,CASSPLDRGPGGYTF,TGTGCCAGCAGCCCACTGGACAGGGGGCCGGGGGGCTACACCTTC
TRBV19,TRBD1,TRBJ1-1,.,CASTGEGGTGGSTSEAFF,TGTGCCAGTACCGGAGAAGGGGGGACAGGGGGCTCTACCTCTGAAGCTTTCTTT
TRBV6-5,.,TRBJ1-3,.,CASSYGQSGNTIYF,TGTGCCAGCAGTTACGGGCAGTCTGGAAACACCATATATTTT
TRBV6-6,TRBD2,TRBJ2-7,.,CASSLAGGTYEQYF,TGTGCCAGCAGTTTAGCGGGAGGTACCTACGAGCAGTACTTC
TRBV27,TRBD1,TRBJ2-2,.,CASSLWQGASGELFF,TGTGCCAGCAGTTTGTGGCAGGGGGCGTCCGGGGAGCTGTTTTTT
TRBV4-3,.,TRBJ2-4,.,CASSQDGGIDIQYF,TGCGCCAGCAGCCAAGATGGAGGTATCGACATTCAGTACTTC
TRBV5-1,TRBD2,TRBJ2-7,.,CASSQGPSGNPYEQYF,TGCGCCAGCAGCCAAGGACCTAGCGGGAATCCCTACGAGCAGTACTTC
TRBV24-1,.,TRBJ2-1,.,CATSVGSPYNEQFF,TGTGCCACCAGTGTCGGTAGCCCTTACAATGAGCAGTTCTTC
TRBV7-9,.,TRBJ1-1,.,CASGHWNTEAFF,TGTGCCAGCGGGCACTGGAACACTGAAGCTTTCTTT
TRBV9,.,TRBJ2-3,.,CASSVGIDVGTDTQYF,TGTGCCAGCAGCGTAGGTATAGATGTCGGCACAGATACGCAGTATTTT
TRBV5-4,.,TRBJ2-1,.,CASSHYPTDEQFF,TGTGCCAGCAGCCACTATCCCACCGATGAGCAGTTCTTC
TRBV5-4,TRBD2,TRBJ2-5,.,CASSSGLAGQAQETQYF,TGTGCCAGCAGCTCAGGACTAGCGGGACAGGCGCAAGAGACCCAGTACTTC
TRBV6-5,TRBD1,TRBJ1-5,once,CASSRVTGYQPQHF,TGTGCCAGCAGCCGAGTGACAGGGTATCAGCCCCAGCATTTT
TRBV9,.,TRBJ2-7,.,CASSVDEGGDEQYF,TGTGCCAGCAGCGTAGATGAAGGCGGTGACGAGCAGTACTTC
TRBV4-2,.,TRBJ1-2,.,CASSQDRDGGHYTF,TGTGCCAGCAGCCAGGACCGGGACGGGGGGCACTACACCTTC
TRBV7-3,.,TRBJ2-3,.,CASSLPPGTQYF,TGTGCCAGCAGCCTTCCCCCGGGTACGCAGTATTTT
TRBV6-5,TRBD1,TRBJ1-1,once,CASSYSTGGDVAFF,TGTGCCAGCAGTTACTCCACAGGGGGCGACGTAGCTTTCTTT
TRBV6-6,.,TRBJ1-5,.,CASTTGFSNQPQHF,TGTGCCAGCACTACAGGGTTCAGCAATCAGCCCCAGCATTTT
TRBV5-6,.,TRBJ1-1,few,CASSLGGGNTEAFF,TGTGCCAGCAGCCTCGGGGGAGGGAACACTGAAGCTTTCTTT
TRBV5-4,.,TRBJ1-2,.,CASSLGGEVYGYTF,TGTGCCAGCAGCCTGGGGGGGGAAGTATATGGCTACACCTTC
TRBV7-2,.,TRBJ1-1,.,CASSLAPGNTEAFF,TGTGCCAGCAGCTTAGCGCCAGGAAACACTGAAGCTTTCTTT
TRBV9,.,TRBJ2-7,.,CASSVEARGYEQYF,TGTGCCAGCAGCGTAGAGGCCAGGGGCTACGAGCAGTACTTC
TRBV30,TRBD1,TRBJ1-1,once,CAWSVSWDRGFEAFF,TGTGCCTGGAGTGTATCGTGGGACAGGGGCTTTGAAGCTTTCTTT
TRBV11-3,TRBD1,TRBJ2-5,.,CASSPRQGRGETQYF,TGTGCCAGCAGCCCCCGACAGGGGCGGGGAGAGACCCAGTACTTC
TRBV5-1,.,TRBJ1-5,few,CARRGYSNQPQHF,TGCGCCCGACGGGGTTATAGCAATCAGCCCCAGCATTTT
TRBV7-2,.,TRBJ2-7,.,CASSLAYGTSPRNEQYF,TGTGCCAGCAGCTTAGCGTATGGGACAAGTCCGAGGAACGAGCAGTACTTC
TRBV7-2,.,TRBJ2-2,.,CASSTNLEGSFIGTGELFF,TGTGCCAGCAGCACAAACTTAGAGGGTAGCTTTATCGGCACCGGGGAGCTGTTTTTT
TRBV6-1,.,TRBJ1-2,.,CASSEGTYGYTF,TGTGCCAGCAGTGAGGGGACATATGGCTACACCTTC
TRBV3-1/TRBV3-2,.,TRBJ1-2,.,CASSPGGAQYRAEGYTF,TGTGCCAGCAGCCCCGGCGGGGCACAATACAGAGCGGAGGGCTACACCTTC
TRBV7-9,TRBD1,TRBJ1-4,.,CASGDRELFF,TGTGCCAGCGGGGACAGGGAACTGTTTTTT
TRBV28,TRBD1,TRBJ1-3,.,CASSRYRGGNTIYF,TGTGCCAGCAGTCGATACAGGGGAGGAAACACCATATATTTT
TRBV6-5,TRBD1,TRBJ2-3,.,CATQDRGLGTDTQYF,TGTGCCACCCAAGACAGGGGGCTTGGCACAGATACGCAGTATTTT
TRBV7-9,.,TRBJ1-6,.,CASSLKESPLHF,TGTGCCAGCAGCTTAAAAGAGTCACCCCTCCACTTT
TRBV10-3,TRBD1,TRBJ2-1,.,CATEETGTGRHEQFF,TGTGCCACCGAGGAGACCGGGACAGGGCGCCATGAGCAGTTCTTC
TRBV7-9,TRBD1,TRBJ1-1,.,CASSPDRGDTEAFF,TGTGCCAGCAGCCCGGACAGGGGGGACACTGAAGCTTTCTTT
TRBV5-1,.,TRBJ2-1,.,CASSLGDPGNEQFF,TGCGCCAGCAGCTTGGGAGACCCCGGGAATGAGCAGTTCTTC
TRBV3-1/TRBV3-2,TRBD2,TRBJ2-1,.,CASSPAVAGGPNEQFF,TGTGCCAGCAGCCCCGCGGTAGCGGGAGGGCCAAATGAGCAGTTCTTC
TRBV19,.,TRBJ1-4,.,CASSTGISATNEKLFF,TGTGCCAGTAGCACCGGGATCTCTGCAACTAATGAAAAACTGTTTTTT
TRBV28,TRBD1,TRBJ2-7,.,CASSLAGQDYEQYF,TGTGCCAGCAGTTTGGCGGGACAGGACTACGAGCAGTACTTC
TRBV27,TRBD1,TRBJ1-2,.,CASSASPRDRRAYGYTF,TGTGCCAGCAGTGCCTCGCCCCGGGACAGGAGAGCCTATGGCTACACCTTC
TRBV3-1/TRBV3-2,TRBD1,TRBJ1-1,once,CASSQESWTGRNEAFF,TGTGCCAGCAGCCAAGAATCTTGGACAGGGAGAAATGAAGCTTTCTTT
TRBV30,TRBD2,TRBJ2-2,.,CAWSVRLAVKGGELFF,TGTGCCTGGAGTGTTAGACTAGCGGTGAAGGGCGGGGAGCTGTTTTTT
TRBV6-5,.,TRBJ1-6,.,CASSRDTGNSPLHF,TGTGCCAGCAGTCGGGACACCGGGAATTCACCCCTCCACTTT